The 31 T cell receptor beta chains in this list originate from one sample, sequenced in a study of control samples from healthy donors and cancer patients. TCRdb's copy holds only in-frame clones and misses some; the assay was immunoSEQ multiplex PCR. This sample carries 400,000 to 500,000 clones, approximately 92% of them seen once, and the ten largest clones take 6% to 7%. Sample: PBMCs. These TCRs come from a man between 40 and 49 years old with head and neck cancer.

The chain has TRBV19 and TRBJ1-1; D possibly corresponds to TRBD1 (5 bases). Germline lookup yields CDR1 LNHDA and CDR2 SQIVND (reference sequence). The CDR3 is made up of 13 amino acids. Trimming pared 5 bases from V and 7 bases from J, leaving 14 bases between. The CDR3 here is CASSFDRDLEAFF. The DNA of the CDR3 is TGTGCCAGTAGTTTCGACCGGGACCTTGAAGCTTTCTTT.

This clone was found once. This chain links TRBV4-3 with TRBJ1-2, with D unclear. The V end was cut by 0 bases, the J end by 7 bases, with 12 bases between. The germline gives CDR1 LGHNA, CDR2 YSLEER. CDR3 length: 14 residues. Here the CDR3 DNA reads TGCGCCAGCAGCCAAGAAAGGGATAATGGTGGCTACACCTTC. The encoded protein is CASSQERDNGGYTF.

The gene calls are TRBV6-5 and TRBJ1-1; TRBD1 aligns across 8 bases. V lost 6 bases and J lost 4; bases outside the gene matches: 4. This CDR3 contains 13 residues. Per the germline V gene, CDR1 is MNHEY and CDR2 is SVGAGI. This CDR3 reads CASRSTGGTEAFF. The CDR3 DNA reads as TGTGCCAGCAGATCTACAGGGGGCACTGAAGCTTTCTTT.

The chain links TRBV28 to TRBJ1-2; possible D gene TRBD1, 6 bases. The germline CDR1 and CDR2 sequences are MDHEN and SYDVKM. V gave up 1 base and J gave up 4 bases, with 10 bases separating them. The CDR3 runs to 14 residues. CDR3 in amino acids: CASSLFEGVYGYTF. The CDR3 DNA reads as TGTGCCAGCAGTTTATTCGAGGGGGTCTATGGCTACACCTTC.

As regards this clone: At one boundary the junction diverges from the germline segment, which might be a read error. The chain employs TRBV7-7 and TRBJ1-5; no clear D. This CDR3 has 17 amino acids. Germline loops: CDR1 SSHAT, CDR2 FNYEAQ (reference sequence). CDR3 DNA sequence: TGTGCTAGCAGCTCCACGGACGAAAGGCCCTCTAATCAGCCCCAGCATTTT. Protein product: CASSSTDERPSNQPQHF. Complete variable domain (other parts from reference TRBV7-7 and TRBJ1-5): GAGVSQSPRYKVTKRGQDVTLRCDPISSHATLYWYQQALGQGPEFLTYFNYEAQPDKSGLPSDRFSAERPEGSISTLTIQRTEQRDSAMYRCASSSTDERPSNQPQHFGDGTRLSIL.

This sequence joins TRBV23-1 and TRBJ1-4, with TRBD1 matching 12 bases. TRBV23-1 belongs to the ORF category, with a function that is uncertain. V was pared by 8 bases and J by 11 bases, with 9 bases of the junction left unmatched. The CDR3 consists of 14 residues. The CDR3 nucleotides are TGCGCCAGCCTTCCGGGACAGGGGGCGCGGAAACTGTTTTTT. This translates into CASLPGQGARKLFF.

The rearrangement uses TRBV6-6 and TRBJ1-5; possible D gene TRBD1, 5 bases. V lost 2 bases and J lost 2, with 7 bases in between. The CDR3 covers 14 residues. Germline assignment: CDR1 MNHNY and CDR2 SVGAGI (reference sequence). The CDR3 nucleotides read TGTGCCAGCAGTTACGGGGGTGGCAATCAGCCCCAGCATTTT. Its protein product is CASSYGGGNQPQHF.

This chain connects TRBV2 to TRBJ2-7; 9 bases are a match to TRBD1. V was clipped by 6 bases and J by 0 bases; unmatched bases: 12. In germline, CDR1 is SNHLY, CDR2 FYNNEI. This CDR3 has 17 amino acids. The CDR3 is CASSDRGQGIFSYEQYF. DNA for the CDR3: TGTGCCAGCAGCGATAGGGGACAGGGTATCTTCTCCTACGAGCAGTACTTC.

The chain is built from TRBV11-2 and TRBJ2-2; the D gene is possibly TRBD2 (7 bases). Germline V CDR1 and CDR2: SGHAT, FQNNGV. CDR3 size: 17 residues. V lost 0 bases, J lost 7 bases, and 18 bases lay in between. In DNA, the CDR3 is TGTGCCAGCAGCTTAGATTCCGGACTAGGGGGTGTCGGGGAGCTGTTTTTT. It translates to CASSLDSGLGGVGELFF.

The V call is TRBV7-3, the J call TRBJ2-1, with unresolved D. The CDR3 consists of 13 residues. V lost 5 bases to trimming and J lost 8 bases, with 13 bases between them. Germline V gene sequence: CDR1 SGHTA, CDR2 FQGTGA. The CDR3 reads CASSPHARDEQFF. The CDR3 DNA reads TGTGCCAGCAGCCCCCACGCTAGAGATGAGCAGTTCTTC. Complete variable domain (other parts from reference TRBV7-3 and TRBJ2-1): GAGVSQTPSNKVTEKGKYVELRCDPISGHTALYWYRQSLGQGPEFLIYFQGTGAADDSGLPNDRFFAVRPEGSVSTLKIQRTERGDSAVYLCASSPHARDEQFFGPGTRLTVL.

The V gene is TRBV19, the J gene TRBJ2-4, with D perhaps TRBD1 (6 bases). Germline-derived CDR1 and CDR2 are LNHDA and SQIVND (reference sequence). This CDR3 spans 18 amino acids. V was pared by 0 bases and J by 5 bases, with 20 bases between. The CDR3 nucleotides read TGTGCCAGTAGTATAGATCCGCCAAAATTGACAGGTGAAAACATTCAGTACTTC. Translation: CASSIDPPKLTGENIQYF.

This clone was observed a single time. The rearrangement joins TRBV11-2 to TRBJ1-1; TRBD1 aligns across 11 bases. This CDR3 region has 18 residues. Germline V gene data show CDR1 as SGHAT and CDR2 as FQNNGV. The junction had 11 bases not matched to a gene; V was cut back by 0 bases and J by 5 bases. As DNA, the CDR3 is TGTGCCAGCAGCTTAGACTTAGGGACAGGGGGAGGGAGTACTGAAGCTTTCTTT. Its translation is CASSLDLGTGGGSTEAFF.

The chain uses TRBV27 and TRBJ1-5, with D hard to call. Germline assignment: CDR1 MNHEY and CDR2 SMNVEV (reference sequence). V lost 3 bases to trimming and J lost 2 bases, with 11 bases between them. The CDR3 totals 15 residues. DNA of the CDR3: TGTGCCAGCAGTTTCCGCCGTTCGGGCAATCAGCCCCAGCATTTT. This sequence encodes CASSFRRSGNQPQHF.

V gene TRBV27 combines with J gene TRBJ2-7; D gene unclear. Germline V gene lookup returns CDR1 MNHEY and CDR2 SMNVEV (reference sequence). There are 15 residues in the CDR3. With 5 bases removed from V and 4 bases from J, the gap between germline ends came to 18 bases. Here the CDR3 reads CASSPGLDPVYEQYF. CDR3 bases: TGTGCCAGCAGTCCTGGTTTGGATCCCGTTTACGAGCAGTACTTC.

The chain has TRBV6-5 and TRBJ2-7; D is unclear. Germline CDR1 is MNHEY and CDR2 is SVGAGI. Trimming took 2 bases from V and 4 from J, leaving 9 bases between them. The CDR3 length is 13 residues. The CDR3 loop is CASSYGVRYEQYF. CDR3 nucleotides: TGTGCCAGCAGTTACGGGGTAAGATACGAGCAGTACTTC.

CDR3 nucleotides: TGTGCCACCAGTGACCCATGGACGAACACCGGGGAGCTGTTTTTT. This sequence encodes CATSDPWTNTGELFF. The chain combines TRBV24-1 with TRBJ2-2; no clear D. The CDR3 is 15 amino acids. V was trimmed by 4 bases and J by 0 bases, leaving 8 bases between them. The germline gives CDR1 KGHDR, CDR2 SFDVKD.

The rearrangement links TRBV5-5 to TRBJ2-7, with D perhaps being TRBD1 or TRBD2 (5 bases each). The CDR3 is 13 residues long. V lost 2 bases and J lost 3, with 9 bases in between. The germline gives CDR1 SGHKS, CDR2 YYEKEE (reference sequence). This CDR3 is CASSFGTVYEQYF. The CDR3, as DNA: TGTGCCAGCAGCTTTGGGACGGTCTACGAGCAGTACTTC.

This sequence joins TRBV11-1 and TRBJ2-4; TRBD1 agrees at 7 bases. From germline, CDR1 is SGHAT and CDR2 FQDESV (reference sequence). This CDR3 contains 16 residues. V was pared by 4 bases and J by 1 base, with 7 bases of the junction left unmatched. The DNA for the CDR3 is TGTGCCAGCAGCTCCAGGGGACAGAACGCCAAAAACATTCAGTACTTC. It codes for CASSSRGQNAKNIQYF.

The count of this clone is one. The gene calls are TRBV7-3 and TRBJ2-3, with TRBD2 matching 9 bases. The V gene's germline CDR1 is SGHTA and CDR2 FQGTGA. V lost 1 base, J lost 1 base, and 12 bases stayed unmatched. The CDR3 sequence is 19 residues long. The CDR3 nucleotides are TGTGCCAGCAGCTTAAACGGGCTAGCGGGACCTCTGGGCACAGATACGCAGTATTTT. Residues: CASSLNGLAGPLGTDTQYF.

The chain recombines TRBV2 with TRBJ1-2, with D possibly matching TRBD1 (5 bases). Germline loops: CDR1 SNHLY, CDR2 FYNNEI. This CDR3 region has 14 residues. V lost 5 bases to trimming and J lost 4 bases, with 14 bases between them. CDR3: CASSREGPGYGYTF. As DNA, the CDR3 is TGTGCCAGCAGTAGGGAGGGGCCGGGCTATGGCTACACCTTC.

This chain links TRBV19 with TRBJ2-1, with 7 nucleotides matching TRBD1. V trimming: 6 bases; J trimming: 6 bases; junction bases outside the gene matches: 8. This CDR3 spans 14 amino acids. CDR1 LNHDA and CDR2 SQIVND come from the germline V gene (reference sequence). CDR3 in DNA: TGTGCCAGTAGACAGGTGACAGGGCCCAATGAGCAGTTCTTC. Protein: CASRQVTGPNEQFF.

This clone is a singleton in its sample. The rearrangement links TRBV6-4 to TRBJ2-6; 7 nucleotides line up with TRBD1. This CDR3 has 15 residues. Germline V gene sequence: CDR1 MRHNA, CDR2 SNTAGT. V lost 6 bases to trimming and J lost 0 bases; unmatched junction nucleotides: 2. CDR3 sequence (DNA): TGTGCCAGCAGGGGGGACAGCTCTGGGGCCAACGTCCTGACTTTC. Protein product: CASRGDSSGANVLTF.

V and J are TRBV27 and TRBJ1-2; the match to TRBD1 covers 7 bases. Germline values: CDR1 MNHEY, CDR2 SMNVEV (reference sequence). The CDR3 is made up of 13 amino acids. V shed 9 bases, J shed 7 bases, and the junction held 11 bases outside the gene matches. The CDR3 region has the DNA TGTGCCAGTTCCTTCGACAGGGTGAGTGGCTACACCTTC. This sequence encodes CASSFDRVSGYTF.

CDR3 nucleotides: TGTGCCAGTAGCGCGGGAGATTGGTTCGGCACTGAAGCTTTCTTT. Encoded protein: CASSAGDWFGTEAFF. This chain links TRBV19 with TRBJ1-1; D is unclear. In germline, CDR1 is LNHDA, CDR2 SQIVND (reference sequence). The V gene lost 6 bases and the J gene lost 4 bases, with 18 bases spanning the gap. The CDR3 consists of 15 residues.

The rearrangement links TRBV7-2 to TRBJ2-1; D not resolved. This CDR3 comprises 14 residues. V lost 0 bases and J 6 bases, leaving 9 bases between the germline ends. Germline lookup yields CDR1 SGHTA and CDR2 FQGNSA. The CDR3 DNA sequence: TGTGCCAGCAGCTTAGCTCCACCCCGCAATGAGCAGTTCTTC. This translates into CASSLAPPRNEQFF.

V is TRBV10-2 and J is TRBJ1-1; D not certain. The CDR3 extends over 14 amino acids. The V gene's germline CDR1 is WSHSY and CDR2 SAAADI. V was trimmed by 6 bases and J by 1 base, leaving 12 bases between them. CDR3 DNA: TGCGCCAGCAGGGTCCGGGCATCGAACACTGAAGCTTTCTTT. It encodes CASRVRASNTEAFF.

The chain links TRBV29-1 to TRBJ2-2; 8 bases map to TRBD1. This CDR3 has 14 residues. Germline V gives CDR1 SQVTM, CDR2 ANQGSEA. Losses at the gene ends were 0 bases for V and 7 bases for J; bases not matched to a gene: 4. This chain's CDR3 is CSVEEGQGFGELFF. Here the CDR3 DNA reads TGCAGCGTTGAAGAAGGACAGGGTTTCGGGGAGCTGTTTTTT.

Written as DNA, the CDR3 is TGTGCCAGCAGCCCCCTGTTGGGGGTAACTGAGCAGTACTTC. This codes for CASSPLLGVTEQYF. The chain recombines TRBV11-2 with TRBJ2-7; D is possibly TRBD1 or TRBD2 (5 bases each). Germline V CDR1 and CDR2: SGHAT, FQNNGV. This CDR3 comprises 14 residues. V lost 5 bases to trimming and J lost 7 bases, with 18 bases between them.

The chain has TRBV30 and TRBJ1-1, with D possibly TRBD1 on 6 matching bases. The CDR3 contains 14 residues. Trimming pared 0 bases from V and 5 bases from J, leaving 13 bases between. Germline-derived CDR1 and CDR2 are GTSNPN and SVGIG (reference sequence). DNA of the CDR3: TGTGCCTGGAGTGTACAGGGTCTCCGGACTGAAGCTTTCTTT. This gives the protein CAWSVQGLRTEAFF.

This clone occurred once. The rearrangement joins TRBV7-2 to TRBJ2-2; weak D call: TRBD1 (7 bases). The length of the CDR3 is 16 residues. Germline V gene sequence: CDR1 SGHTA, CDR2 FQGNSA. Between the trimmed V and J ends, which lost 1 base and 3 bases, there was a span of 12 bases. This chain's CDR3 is CASSLGRGPDTGELFF. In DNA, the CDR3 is TGTGCCAGCAGCTTAGGGAGGGGGCCGGACACCGGGGAGCTGTTTTTT.

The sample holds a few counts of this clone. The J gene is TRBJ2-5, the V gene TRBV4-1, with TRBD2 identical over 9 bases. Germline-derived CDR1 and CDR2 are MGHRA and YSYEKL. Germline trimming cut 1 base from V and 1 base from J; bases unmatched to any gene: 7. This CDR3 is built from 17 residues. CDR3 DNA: TGCGCCAGCAGCCAAGGTCAAGCGACTAGCGGCCAAGAGACCCAGTACTTC. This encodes CASSQGQATSGQETQYF.